A single sample gave rise to the 16 T cell receptor beta chains below, sequenced in a study of shared clonotypes between healthy human individuals. Sequenced by immunoSEQ multiplex PCR; TCRdb stores in-frame clones only, minus some. The sample includes about 1 million clones, 75% to 85% of them seen just once. The sequenced sample was memory CD4+ T cells from PBMCs. This sample's subset: CD45RA-negative fraction. All receptors derive from a man aged 18 to 29 in good health. Some clones in this sample may be carry-over from other donors' samples.

The chain recombines TRBV12-2 with TRBJ1-5; the D segment call TRBD1 is taken from the table without a DNA check. TRBV12-2 is noted as a pseudogene. This CDR3 comprises 21 residues. The chain's CDR3 is CASRSLGQRTKTLYSNQPQHF. CDR3 coding DNA: TGTGCAAGTCGTTCCCTGGGACAGCGAACGAAAACCCTATATAGCAATCAGCCCCAGCATTTT.

The chain joins TRBV5-4 to TRBJ2-5, with D possibly TRBD1 on 5 matching bases. CDR1 and CDR2 (germline): SGHNT, YYREEE (reference sequence). The CDR3 has 14 amino acids. V shed 7 bases and J shed 4 bases, with 17 bases lying between them. The CDR3 loop is CASAPQGRGETQYF. The CDR3 coding sequence is TGTGCCAGCGCCCCGCAGGGCCGAGGAGAGACCCAGTACTTC.

The V gene is TRBV30, the J gene TRBJ2-3, with 14 bases lining up with TRBD2. Per the germline V gene, CDR1 is GTSNPN and CDR2 is SVGIG (reference sequence). There are 18 residues in the CDR3. Trimming cost V 0 bases and J 5 bases; bases outside gene matches: 10. Here the CDR3 DNA reads TGTGCCTGGAGTGTCGGTCGACTAGCGGGAGGGCCGGAAGATACGCAGTATTTT. It specifies CAWSVGRLAGGPEDTQYF.

The chain joins TRBV5-4 to TRBJ2-1; 7 bases align to TRBD2. The V gene end was trimmed by 6 bases and the J gene end by 9 bases; junction bases not matched to a gene: 12. In germline, CDR1 is SGHNT, CDR2 YYREEE (reference sequence). This CDR3 is built from 14 residues. CDR3 protein: CASKKGIGGSEQFF. The CDR3, as DNA: TGTGCCAGCAAGAAAGGGATTGGCGGGAGTGAGCAGTTCTTC.

The chain uses TRBV11-2 and TRBJ2-7, with 7 positions matching TRBD2. The germline V gene encodes CDR1 SGHAT and CDR2 FQNNGV. There are 17 residues in the CDR3. The J segment lost 1 base and the V segment lost 5 bases, leaving 14 bases of the junction unmatched. CDR3 in amino acids: CASSRTLAGGSSYEQYF. CDR3 nucleotide sequence: TGTGCCAGCAGCCGGACACTAGCCGGGGGGTCTTCCTACGAGCAGTACTTC.

The chain links TRBV10-3 to TRBJ2-1; 9 nucleotides align to TRBD2. The CDR3 has 14 residues. Germline V gene lookup returns CDR1 ENHRY and CDR2 SYGVKD. Unmatched junction bases numbered 4, after V lost 3 bases and J lost 7 bases. This chain's CDR3 is CAISDISGRNEQFF. The CDR3 DNA is TGTGCCATCAGTGATATAAGCGGGAGGAATGAGCAGTTCTTC.

V is TRBV7-9 and J is TRBJ2-1, with TRBD2 matching 7 bases. CDR3 length equals 15 residues. Germline CDR1 reads SEHNR; CDR2 reads FQNEAQ (reference sequence). With V trimmed by 5 bases and J by 7 bases, 11 bases remained unmatched. The CDR3 region is CASSTGRGSANEQFF. DNA for the CDR3: TGTGCCAGCAGCACCGGTCGCGGGAGTGCGAATGAGCAGTTCTTC. The full variable domain, rest sourced from reference TRBV7-9 and TRBJ2-1, is DTGVSQNPRHKITKRGQNVTFRCDPISEHNRLYWYRQTLGQGPEFLTYFQNEAQLEKSRLLSDRFSAERPKGSFSTLEIQRTEQGDSAMYLCASSTGRGSANEQFFGPGTRLTVL.

This clone was found a few times. Other DNA sequences in the same sample also yield this CDR3. The J gene is TRBJ2-5, the V gene TRBV11-2; D may be TRBD1 or TRBD2 (6 bases each). The CDR3 totals 13 residues. V was shortened by 6 bases and J by 2 bases, with 10 bases between the two germline ends. Germline V gene sequence: CDR1 SGHAT, CDR2 FQNNGV. The CDR3 DNA reads TGTGCCAGCAGTCCGGGGGCTCAAGAGACCCAGTACTTC. Translated, it gives CASSPGAQETQYF.

This chain connects TRBV4-1 to TRBJ2-2; 10 bases fit TRBD2. CDR3 length: 15 amino acids. The ends lost 4 bases at V and 7 bases at J; junction bases unmatched: 6. Germline CDR1 MGHRA, CDR2 YSYEKL. The CDR3 DNA follows: TGCGCCAGCAGCCGCAGCGGGAGGGGAATCGGGGAGCTGTTTTTT. Translation: CASSRSGRGIGELFF.

The chain combines TRBV28 with TRBJ2-3; 9 bases align to TRBD1. The V segment lost 4 bases and the J segment 1 base; nucleotides outside the gene matches: 3. This CDR3 spans 15 amino acids. Germline V gene data show CDR1 as MDHEN and CDR2 as SYDVKM. The CDR3, as DNA: TGTGCCAGCAGTTATGGGACAGGGCGCACAGATACGCAGTATTTT. This encodes CASSYGTGRTDTQYF.

A word on this clone: Germline and junction disagree at one end, which may indicate a read error. CDR3 nucleotide sequence: TGTGCCGGCAGTTCTCAGGGTAGGGATACTGAAGCTTTCTTT. Protein sequence: CAGSSQGRDTEAFF. V usage is TRBV27 and J usage is TRBJ1-1; the D gene is possibly TRBD1 (5 bases). Looked up from germline, CDR1 is MNHEY and CDR2 is SMNVEV (reference sequence). The CDR3 is 14 residues long.

The V gene is TRBV30, the J gene TRBJ2-6; D is possibly TRBD1 (6 bases). This CDR3 has 18 amino acids. Looked up from germline, CDR1 is GTSNPN and CDR2 is SVGIG (reference sequence). V lost 5 bases, J lost 1 base, and 21 bases lay in between. This CDR3 reads CAWLSPQGRGSGANVLTF. DNA for the CDR3: TGTGCCTGGTTGTCCCCACAGGGAAGAGGGTCTGGGGCCAACGTCCTGACTTTC.

The chain uses TRBV5-1 and TRBJ1-2, with a tentative D call TRBD1 (6 bases). In germline, CDR1 is SGHRS, CDR2 YFSETQ. The V and J ends lost 4 bases and 9 bases respectively, with 13 bases between them. CDR3 length: 12 residues. CDR3 coding DNA: TGCGCCAGCAGCGAGGACAGTTACCGCTACACCTTC. It specifies CASSEDSYRYTF.

This chain uses TRBV4-3 with TRBJ2-1; 11 nucleotides agree with TRBD2. J lost 1 base, V lost 6 bases, and 5 bases had no gene match. Germline CDR1 is LGHNA and CDR2 is YSLEER. CDR3 size: 16 residues. The CDR3 region is CASSLIAGGSYNEQFF. CDR3 sequence (DNA): TGCGCCAGCAGTCTAATAGCGGGAGGGTCCTACAATGAGCAGTTCTTC.

This chain uses TRBV6-5 with TRBJ2-6; D is perhaps TRBD1 or TRBD2 (6 bases each). The V end was cut by 5 bases, the J end by 17 bases, with 16 bases between. This CDR3 has 12 amino acids. The germline V gene has CDR1 MNHEY and CDR2 SVGAGI. CDR3 loop: CASSTLGGPMTF. In DNA, the CDR3 is TGTGCCAGCAGTACGCTGGGGGGCCCCATGACTTTC.

This clone was seen only a few times. The chain's CDR3 is CSVGQGSSDTEAFF. In DNA form, the CDR3 reads TGCAGCGTTGGTCAGGGCTCTTCGGACACTGAAGCTTTCTTT. This chain joins TRBV29-1 and TRBJ1-1; maybe TRBD1 (5 bases). Per germline, CDR1 SQVTM and CDR2 ANQGSEA. V gave up 4 bases and J gave up 3 bases, with 15 bases separating them. This CDR3 has 14 residues.